This T cell receptor beta chain was recorded in a study of vaccination and CD4 T cells after COVID-19. Study details: Stimulation of the cells used overlapping spike peptide pools from SARS-CoV-2 and from the common cold coronaviruses HCoV-NL63, HCoV-OC43 and HCoV-229E.

Cultured CD4+ T cells had their DNA profiled by the Oncomine TCR Beta short-read assay. TCRdb re-derived calls from the PCR reads in MiXCR, one entry per CDR3 protein. Here the sample spans some 21,000 distinct CDR3 sequences, roughly half being singletons. Treatment reported: 10-day PBMC culture with coronavirus spike peptide pools or control peptides (ViraFEST assay). This clonotype was observed a few times. What it binds is not known. This CDR3 contains 13 residues. With 0 bases removed from V and 7 bases from J, the gap between germline ends came to 10 bases. The germline V gene encodes CDR1 GTSNPN and CDR2 SVGIG (reference sequence).

V gene TRBV30 combines with J gene TRBJ1-5; D is undetermined. Sequenced material: CD4+ T cells from blood, cultured in vitro. This clonotype was sampled from a human donor who had recovered from COVID-19. CDR3 in DNA: TGTGCCTGGAGTGTAGAGACACTGCAGCCCCAGCATTTT. Encoded protein: CAWSVETLQPQHF.